This T cell receptor beta chain was identified in a study of T cells in narcolepsy. Data came from immunoSEQ multiplex PCR; TCRdb stores just in-frame clones and leaves some out. The repertoire holds tens of thousands of clones, with around four fifths as singletons. CDR1 SQVTM and CDR2 ANQGSEA come from the germline V gene. This CDR3 has 12 residues. With 6 bases clipped from V and 10 bases from J, the junction kept 10 bases outside the gene matches. This clonotype was obtained from a human donor with narcolepsy. Sequencing used CD45RA- memory CD4+ T cells from PBMCs. The chain is built from TRBV29-1 and TRBJ2-5, with 8 nucleotides matching TRBD1. CDR3 in DNA: TGCAGCGTGGGCGACAGGGGCAGAGACCAGTACTTC. This sequence encodes CSVGDRGRDQYF.